The 8 T cell receptor beta chains given below trace back to one sample, sequenced in a study of OX40 agonist ivuxolimab in advanced cancers. Sequencing used immunoSEQ multiplex PCR; TCRdb keeps in-frame clones, though not all of them. The sample carries some 86,000 clones, around 92% recorded once. This specimen consisted of CD4+ or CD8+ T cells sorted from blood, obtained in a trial of the OX40 agonist ivuxolimab. Receptors originate from an adult with an advanced solid tumor such as melanoma, head and neck, liver or kidney cancer.

The chain joins TRBV5-1 to TRBJ1-1; 8 bases fit TRBD1. The CDR3 totals 15 residues. The germline CDR1 and CDR2 sequences are SGHRS and YFSETQ. V was pared by 0 bases and J by 5 bases, with 6 bases of the junction left unmatched. For the CDR3, the DNA is TGCGCCAGCAGCTTGGTACAGGGGGGAGGTACTGAAGCTTTCTTT. This encodes CASSLVQGGGTEAFF. Full variable domain (outside the CDR3, taken from reference TRBV5-1 and TRBJ1-1): KAGVTQTPRYLIKTRGQQVTLSCSPISGHRSVSWYQQTPGQGLQFLFEYFSETQRNKGNFPGRFSGRQFSNSRSEMNVSTLELGDSALYLCASSLVQGGGTEAFFGQGTRLTVV.

The genes are TRBV6-6 and TRBJ2-3, with a possible D match to TRBD2 (6 bases). CDR1 MNHNY and CDR2 SVGAGI come from the germline V gene (reference sequence). The CDR3 is 16 residues long. Trimming took 0 bases from V and 4 from J, leaving 14 bases between them. The CDR3 is CASSYSIGGIADTQYF. Written as DNA, the CDR3 is TGTGCCAGCAGTTACTCGATAGGCGGGATTGCAGATACGCAGTATTTT.

The J gene is TRBJ1-1, the V gene TRBV7-9, with D uncertain. The germline V gene encodes CDR1 SEHNR and CDR2 FQNEAQ (reference sequence). The CDR3 contains 14 residues. Deletions cut 5 bases from V and 4 bases from J, with 14 bases between. CDR3 amino acids: CASSLRGESTEAFF. The CDR3 DNA reads as TGTGCCAGCAGCCTGCGTGGGGAGAGCACTGAAGCTTTCTTT.

This CDR3 reads CASTEAGTVRQPQHF. The DNA for the CDR3 is TGTGCCAGTACAGAAGCCGGGACAGTGCGCCAGCCCCAGCATTTT. The chain joins TRBV19 to TRBJ1-5; TRBD1 matches 7 bases. CDR1 is LNHDA, CDR2 SQIVND, per germline (reference sequence). The V segment lost 7 bases and the J segment 7 bases; nucleotides outside the gene matches: 13. The length of the CDR3 is 15 residues.

The gene calls are TRBV5-1 and TRBJ2-6; perhaps D is TRBD1 or TRBD2 (7 bases each). Germline CDR1 is SGHRS and CDR2 is YFSETQ. The V end was cut by 4 bases, the J end by 1 base, with 12 bases between. This CDR3 has 16 amino acids. In DNA, the CDR3 is TGCGCCAGCAGCGAGCGGGGACAGTCTGGGGCCAACGTCCTGACTTTC. This codes for CASSERGQSGANVLTF.

This chain uses TRBV19 with TRBJ2-1, with D unclear. V was trimmed by 7 bases and J by 4 bases, leaving 20 bases between them. The CDR3 sequence is 16 residues long. Germline V gene lookup returns CDR1 LNHDA and CDR2 SQIVND (reference sequence). The CDR3 DNA is TGTGCCAGTATGCCCCCTTCCAGGACGATATACAATGAGCAGTTCTTC. It translates to CASMPPSRTIYNEQFF.

J is TRBJ2-1 and V is TRBV6-5, with TRBD2 matching 7 bases. Germline V gene data show CDR1 as MNHEY and CDR2 as SVGAGI. The V gene end was trimmed by 5 bases and the J gene end by 10 bases; junction bases not matched to a gene: 8. This CDR3 is built from 13 residues. CDR3 region: CASSTRPGLEQFF. CDR3 sequence (DNA): TGTGCCAGCAGTACTCGCCCGGGACTAGAGCAGTTCTTC.

This chain uses TRBV29-1 with TRBJ2-5; D remains unclear. Germline values: CDR1 SQVTM, CDR2 ANQGSEA. Trimming left V 7 bases short and J 3 bases short, with 6 bases between. CDR3 length: 10 residues. CDR3 nucleotides: TGCAGCGCTCTGGAAGAGACCCAGTACTTC. This gives the protein CSALEETQYF.